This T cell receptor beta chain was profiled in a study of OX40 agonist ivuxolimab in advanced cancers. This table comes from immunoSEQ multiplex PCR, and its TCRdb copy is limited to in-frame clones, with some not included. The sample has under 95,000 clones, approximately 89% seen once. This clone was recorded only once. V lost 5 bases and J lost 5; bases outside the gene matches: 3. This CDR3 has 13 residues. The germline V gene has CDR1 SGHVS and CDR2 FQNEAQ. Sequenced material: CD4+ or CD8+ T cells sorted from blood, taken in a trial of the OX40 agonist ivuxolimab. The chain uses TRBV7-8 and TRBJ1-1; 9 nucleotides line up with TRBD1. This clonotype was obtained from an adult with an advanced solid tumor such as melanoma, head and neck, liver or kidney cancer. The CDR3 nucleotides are TGTGCCAGCAGCCGGGACAGGGCTACTGAAGCTTTCTTT. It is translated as CASSRDRATEAFF.